These 20 T cell receptor beta chains were sequenced from one sample in a study of blood T cells in healthy people across ages. It was with a sample-barcoded 5' primer and a J-beta primer mix that a second PCR of about 6 to 11 cycles was run. TCRdb reprocessed the 5' RACE reads via MiXCR and lists one record per CDR3 protein. This sample yields 1.5 million to 2 million distinct CDR3 sequences, of which roughly 32% are seen a single time; roughly 10% belongs to the top ten. Specimen: blood. The receptors shown here come from a woman younger than 45 in good health.

The rearrangement links TRBV18 to TRBJ2-5; a weak D match, TRBD1 (5 bases). Judging by the DNA end, TRBJ2-7 fits better; the J call may be wrong. The CDR3 is made up of 15 amino acids. Looked up from germline, CDR1 is KGHSH and CDR2 is LQKENI. Here the CDR3 reads CASSPPETASYEQYF. CDR3 nucleotide sequence: TGTGCCAGCTCACCACCGGAGACAGCAAGCTACGAGCAGTACTTC.

J is TRBJ2-7 and V is TRBV5-1; D is unresolved. CDR1 is SGHRS and CDR2 is YFSETQ in the germline V gene. Trimming removed 4 bases from V and 6 bases from J, with 14 bases in between. There are 13 residues in the CDR3. The CDR3 spells CASSPESGFEQYF. The CDR3, as DNA: TGCGCCAGCAGCCCCGAATCGGGCTTCGAGCAGTACTTC. The full variable domain, rest sourced from reference TRBV5-1 and TRBJ2-7, is KAGVTQTPRYLIKTRGQQVTLSCSPISGHRSVSWYQQTPGQGLQFLFEYFSETQRNKGNFPGRFSGRQFSNSRSEMNVSTLELGDSALYLCASSPESGFEQYFGPGTRLTVT.

This clonotype has only a few counts. This sequence joins TRBV4-1 and TRBJ2-3; D not certain. This CDR3 comprises 15 residues. Germline V gene sequence: CDR1 MGHRA, CDR2 YSYEKL. The germline V and J ends were trimmed by 1 base and 2 bases, with 10 bases remaining between them. The CDR3 bases are TGCGCCAGCAGCCAAGCGACTCGAAACACAGATACGCAGTATTTT. It codes for CASSQATRNTDTQYF.

The J gene is TRBJ2-2, the V gene TRBV12-3 or TRBV12-4, with D perhaps given as TRBD1 or TRBD2 (5 bases each). This CDR3 is 15 amino acids long. V was shortened by 6 bases and J by 4 bases, with 15 bases between the two germline ends. Here the CDR3 DNA reads TGTGCCAGCAGACCCTCCGGTGGGGGCACCGGGGAGCTGTTTTTT. Its protein product is CASRPSGGGTGELFF.

The chain carries TRBV7-3 and TRBJ2-5; D is ambiguous. Germline lookup yields CDR1 SGHTA and CDR2 FQGTGA. V was pared by 0 bases and J by 11 bases, with 13 bases between. The CDR3 is 13 amino acids. CDR3: CASSLTLVSEQYF. CDR3 nucleotides: TGTGCCAGCAGCTTAACTCTAGTGAGCGAACAGTACTTC.

This chain links TRBV30 with TRBJ2-1; 9 bases align to TRBD2. The CDR3 is 13 amino acids. The V gene's germline CDR1 is GTSNPN and CDR2 SVGIG (reference sequence). J lost 1 base, V lost 8 bases, and 3 bases had no gene match. CDR3 sequence reads: CALAGISYNEQFF. In nucleotides, the CDR3 is TGTGCCCTAGCGGGGATTTCCTACAATGAGCAGTTCTTC.

This clonotype came up a few times. The V and J genes are TRBV20-1 and TRBJ2-1; TRBD2 agrees at 7 bases. Trimming at V came to 0 bases and at J to 4 bases, leaving 3 bases not matched to a gene. The germline CDR1 and CDR2 sequences are DFQATT and SNEGSKA (reference sequence). The CDR3 covers 14 residues. Here the CDR3 reads CSARDRGGYNEQFF. For the CDR3, the DNA is TGCAGTGCTAGAGATCGCGGGGGTTACAATGAGCAGTTCTTC.

The V call is TRBV28, the J call TRBJ2-7; TRBD2 might be the D (6 bases). This CDR3 is 13 amino acids long. CDR1 and CDR2 (germline): MDHEN, SYDVKM. Trimming cost V 10 bases and J 0 bases, with 13 bases left between them. CDR3 amino acids: CAITGVSSYEQYF. The CDR3 DNA is TGTGCCATCACGGGGGTTAGCTCCTACGAGCAGTACTTC. The full variable domain, its missing parts supplied by reference TRBV28 and TRBJ2-7, is DVKVTQSSRYLVKRTGEKVFLECVQDMDHENMFWYRQDPGLGLRLIYFSYDVKMKEKGDIPEGYSVSREKKERFSLILESASTNQTSMYLCAITGVSSYEQYFGPGTRLTVT.

This clonotype was found a few times. The chain joins TRBV10-3 to TRBJ1-2; a possible D gene is TRBD1 (6 bases). The length of the CDR3 is 12 residues. Germline CDR1 and CDR2: ENHRY and SYGVKD. With 6 bases removed from V and 8 bases from J, the gap between germline ends came to 13 bases. CDR3 nucleotides: TGTGCCATCAGCCAAGGACAGACAGGCTACACCTTC. This gives the protein CAISQGQTGYTF.

This clonotype was detected a few times. The chain links TRBV24-1 to TRBJ2-5; TRBD1 agrees at 10 bases. The germline V gene encodes CDR1 KGHDR and CDR2 SFDVKD. The CDR3 runs 16 residues. Trimming at V came to 7 bases and at J to 4 bases, leaving 11 bases not matched to a gene. The CDR3 loop reads CATSDSGTGVLETQYF. The CDR3 nucleotides read TGTGCCACCAGCGACTCCGGGACAGGGGTGTTAGAGACCCAGTACTTC.

The chain combines TRBV10-3 with TRBJ2-1, with D unclear. Trimming pared 2 bases from V and 0 bases from J, leaving 2 bases between. CDR3 length: 13 residues. Germline V gene data show CDR1 as ENHRY and CDR2 as SYGVKD. In nucleotides, the CDR3 is TGTGCCATCAGTGAGGACTCCTACAATGAGCAGTTCTTC. This codes for CAISEDSYNEQFF.

This chain uses TRBV19 with TRBJ2-1; D ambiguous. Matching the DNA end better, TRBJ2-7 makes the J call doubtful. CDR3 length equals 13 residues. From germline, CDR1 is LNHDA and CDR2 SQIVND (reference sequence). CDR3 in amino acids: CASTGSSYNEQYF. The CDR3 nucleotides are TGTGCCAGTACCGGGTCCTCCTACAATGAGCAGTACTTC.

The chain links TRBV11-3 to TRBJ2-1; D not certain. The CDR3 covers 12 residues. V lost 3 bases and J lost 7, with 7 bases in between. Germline CDR1 SGHNT, CDR2 YENEEA. As DNA, the CDR3 is TGTGCCAGCAGCTTTAACTGTAATGAGCAGTTCTTC. This sequence encodes CASSFNCNEQFF.

This clonotype was observed a few times. This chain uses TRBV2 with TRBJ1-1; unclear D gene. The CDR3 loop spans 13 amino acids. Looked up from germline, CDR1 is SNHLY and CDR2 is FYNNEI. The germline V and J ends were trimmed by 7 bases and 6 bases, with 15 bases remaining between them. The DNA for the CDR3 is TGTGCCAGCACTGACCGGAAAAGCTCTGAAGCTTTCTTT. Its translation: CASTDRKSSEAFF.

This clonotype was detected once. The CDR3 nucleotides read TGTGCCAGCAGTGAACCTTTCGGGAGTGGGACTAGCGGGGACAACACCGGGGAGCTGTTTTTT. This encodes CASSEPFGSGTSGDNTGELFF. The rearrangement uses TRBV2 and TRBJ2-2, with 13 bases fitting TRBD2. The CDR3 runs 21 residues. CDR1 SNHLY and CDR2 FYNNEI come from the germline V gene. Unmatched junction bases numbered 14, after V lost 2 bases and J lost 2 bases.

The rearrangement joins TRBV7-6 to TRBJ1-4; maybe TRBD1 (5 bases). The germline V gene encodes CDR1 SGHVS and CDR2 FNYEAQ. The V end lost 5 bases, the J end lost 7 bases, and 17 bases lay between the germline ends. The CDR3 extends over 15 amino acids. In DNA form, the CDR3 reads TGTGCCAGCAGCCTAATACCGGGGGTGGGTGAAAAACTGTTTTTT. The encoded protein is CASSLIPGVGEKLFF.

Only a few counts were recorded for this clonotype. The V and J genes are TRBV6-1 and TRBJ2-1; 10 positions agree with TRBD2. CDR1 MNHNS and CDR2 SASEGT come from the germline V gene. The CDR3 is 15 amino acids. The V and J ends lost 11 bases and 5 bases, in that order; junction bases with no gene match: 12. CDR3 loop: CAGGPLAGLNNEQFF. CDR3 bases: TGTGCCGGAGGGCCACTAGCGGGACTTAACAATGAGCAGTTCTTC.

The V and J genes are TRBV7-9 and TRBJ2-5; D not certain. The CDR3 has 15 amino acids. Germline CDR1 is SEHNR and CDR2 is FQNEAQ (reference sequence). Deletions cut 1 base from V and 11 bases from J, with 20 bases between. This CDR3 is CASSLVQMSSYGQYF. The CDR3 DNA follows: TGTGCCAGCAGCTTAGTACAGATGAGCTCCTACGGGCAGTACTTC. The full variable domain, in which reference TRBV7-9 and TRBJ2-5 provide the parts outside the CDR3, is DTGVSQNPRHKITKRGQNVTFRCDPISEHNRLYWYRQTLGQGPEFLTYFQNEAQLEKSRLLSDRFSAERPKGSFSTLEIQRTEQGDSAMYLCASSLVQMSSYGQYFGPGTRLLVL.

This clonotype has just a few counts. This chain uses TRBV9 with TRBJ2-7, with D perhaps matching TRBD2 (5 bases). The CDR3 totals 14 residues. The V end was cut by 3 bases, the J end by 2 bases, with 12 bases between. Looked up from germline, CDR1 is SGDLS and CDR2 is YYNGEE. CDR3 loop: CASSAGLHAYEQYF. In DNA form, the CDR3 reads TGTGCCAGCAGCGCAGGACTTCACGCCTACGAGCAGTACTTC.

V gene TRBV4-1 combines with J gene TRBJ1-5; D unresolved. The CDR3 extends over 19 amino acids. CDR1 and CDR2 from the germline V gene are MGHRA and YSYEKL. With 0 bases removed from V and 0 bases from J, the gap between germline ends came to 18 bases. CDR3 region: CASSQDDKVLTLSNQPQHF. The DNA of the CDR3 is TGCGCCAGCAGCCAAGACGACAAAGTATTAACCCTTAGCAATCAGCCCCAGCATTTT.